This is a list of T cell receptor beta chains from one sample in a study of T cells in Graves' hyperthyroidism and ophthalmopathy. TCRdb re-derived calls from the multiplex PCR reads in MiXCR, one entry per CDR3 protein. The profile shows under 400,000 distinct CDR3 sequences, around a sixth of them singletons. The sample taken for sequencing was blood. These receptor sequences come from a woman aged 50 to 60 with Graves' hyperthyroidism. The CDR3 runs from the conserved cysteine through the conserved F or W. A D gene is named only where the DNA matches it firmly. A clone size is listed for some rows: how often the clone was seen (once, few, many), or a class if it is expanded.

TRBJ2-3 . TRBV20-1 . TGCAGTGCTAACCCTATTTCTACAGATACGCAGTATTTT CSANPISTDTQYF
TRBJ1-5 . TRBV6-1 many TGTGCCAGCAGTGTCGGGGGGGGAAGCAATCAGCCCCAGCATTTT CASSVGGGSNQPQHF
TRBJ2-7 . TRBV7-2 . TGTGCCTCCTCGCCCGGTCATGGGGCCTACGAGCAGTACTTC CASSPGHGAYEQYF
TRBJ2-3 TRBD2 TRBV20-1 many TGCAGTGCTGATGCCACGCGGGAGGGCGGAGATACGCAGTATTTT CSADATREGGDTQYF
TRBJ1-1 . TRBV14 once TGTGCCAGCAGGGACGGTTTGCTGAACACTGAAGCTTTCTTT CASRDGLLNTEAFF
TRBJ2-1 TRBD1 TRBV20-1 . TGCAGTGCCACCGACAGGGGCTATGAGCAGTTCTTC CSATDRGYEQFF
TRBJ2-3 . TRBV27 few TGTGCCAGCGAGGGGTACGGTACGCAGTATTTT CASEGYGTQYF
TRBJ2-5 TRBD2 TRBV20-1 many TGCAGTGCTAGAAGTTTAAGCGGGGGGGAAGAGACCCAGTACTTC CSARSLSGGEETQYF
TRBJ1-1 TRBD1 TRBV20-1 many TGCAGTGCTAGGAAAGGACAGGATGAAGCTTTCTTT CSARKGQDEAFF
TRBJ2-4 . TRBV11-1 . TGTGCCAGCAGTTACGACAGAGGGGACGGGGGACAGTACTTC CASSYDRGDGGQYF
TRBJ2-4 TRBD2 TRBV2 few TGTGCCAGCAGTTCGGGGGGGCCTGACAAAAACATTCAGTACTTC CASSSGGPDKNIQYF
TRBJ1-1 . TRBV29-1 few TGCAGCGTGGCGAATCGGGTCCAACTCACTGAAGCTTTCTTT CSVANRVQLTEAFF
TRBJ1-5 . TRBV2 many TGTGCCAGCACGGCGGAGATTACCCACAATCAGCCCCAGCATTTT CASTAEITHNQPQHF
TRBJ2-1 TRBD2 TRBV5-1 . TGCGCCAGCAGCTTGGCCCTAGCGGGTTACTACAATGAGCAGTTCTTC CASSLALAGYYNEQFF
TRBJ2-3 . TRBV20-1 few TGCAGTGCTAGAGATCTAGAGGGTCTGGATACGCAGTATTTT CSARDLEGLDTQYF
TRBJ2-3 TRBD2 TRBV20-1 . TGCAGTGCTAGAGATGGAAGCGGGAGTGCTTCAGATACGCAGTATTTT CSARDGSGSASDTQYF
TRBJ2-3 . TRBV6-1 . TGTGCCAGCAGTGACGTCCACGGCCGCACAGATACGCAGTATTTT CASSDVHGRTDTQYF
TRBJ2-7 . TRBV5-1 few TGCGCCAACAGCTGGGGGACTGGCTACGAGCAGTACTTC CANSWGTGYEQYF
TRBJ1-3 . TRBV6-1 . TGTGCCAGCAGTGAAGCCCCCCCAGGTAGTGGAAACACCATATATTTT CASSEAPPGSGNTIYF
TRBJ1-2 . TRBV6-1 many TGTGCCAGCAGTGAAGCGCTATCACAATCGGGTGGCTACACCTTC CASSEALSQSGGYTF
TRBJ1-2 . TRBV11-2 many TGTGCCAGCAGCTACGACCGAACCCGGGACTATGGCTACACCTTC CASSYDRTRDYGYTF
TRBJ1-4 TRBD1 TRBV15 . TGTGCCACCAGCAGGGACAGGCCAACTAATGAAAAACTGTTTTTT CATSRDRPTNEKLFF
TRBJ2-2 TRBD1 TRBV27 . TGTGCCAGCAGTTTCCGGGGACAGGGGACCGGGGAGCTGTTTTTT CASSFRGQGTGELFF
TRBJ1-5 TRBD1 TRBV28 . TGTGCCAGCAGTTTGTCCAGGGGGCTTTTTCAGCCCCAGCATTTT CASSLSRGLFQPQHF
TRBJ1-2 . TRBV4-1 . TGCGCCAGCAGCCAAGTTCCTTCGATGACGGATACTAACTATGGCTACACCTTC CASSQVPSMTDTNYGYTF
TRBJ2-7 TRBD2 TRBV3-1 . TGTGCCAGCAGGGGGACTAGCGTCTACGAGCAGTACTTC CASRGTSVYEQYF
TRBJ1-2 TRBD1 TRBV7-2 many TGTGCCAGCAGCGCAACCGGGACAGGGGACTATGGCTACACCTTC CASSATGTGDYGYTF
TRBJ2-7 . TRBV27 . TGTGCCAGCAGTTTACTTGGCTCCGAGCAGTACTTC CASSLLGSEQYF
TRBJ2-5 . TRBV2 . TGTGCCAGCAGTGCGAACGGGGGAGATCAAGAGACCCAGTACTTC CASSANGGDQETQYF
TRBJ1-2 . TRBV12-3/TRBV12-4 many TGTGCCAGCAGTTTAGCGTCGGCGGCTTATGGCTACACCTTC CASSLASAAYGYTF
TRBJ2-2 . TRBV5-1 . TGCGCCAGCAGCTTGGCGGGAGAGTTCGGGGAGCTGTTTTTT CASSLAGEFGELFF
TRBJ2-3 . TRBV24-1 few TGTGCCACCAGTGATTTCGTCCAGGGGACAGATACGCAGTATTTT CATSDFVQGTDTQYF
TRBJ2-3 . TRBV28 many TGTGCCAGCAGTTTTGTAATTCTGGGAGTATCGGACACAGATACGCAGTATTTT CASSFVILGVSDTDTQYF
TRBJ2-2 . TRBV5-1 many TGCGCCAGCAGCCAGGGACTCAACACCGGGGAGCTGTTTTTT CASSQGLNTGELFF
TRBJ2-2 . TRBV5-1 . TGCGCCAGCAGCTTGGAAACCCAGGGAAACACCGGGGAGCTGTTTTTT CASSLETQGNTGELFF
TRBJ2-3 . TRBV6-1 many TGTGCCAGCAGTTACGCCGGCTCTAGCACAGATACGCAGTATTTT CASSYAGSSTDTQYF
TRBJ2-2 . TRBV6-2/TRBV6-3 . TGTGCCAGCACCGTGACACAAAACACCGGGGAGCTGTTTTTT CASTVTQNTGELFF
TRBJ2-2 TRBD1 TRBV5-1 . TGCGCCAGCAGCTTACAGGGGGCGATCGGGGAGCTGTTTTTT CASSLQGAIGELFF
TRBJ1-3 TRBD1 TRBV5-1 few TGCGCCAGCAGTCCAGGGGGCGAAGCTGGAAACACCATATATTTT CASSPGGEAGNTIYF
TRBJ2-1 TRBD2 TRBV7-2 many TGTGCCAGCAGCCTCGGACTAGTGGTCAATGAGCAGTTCTTC CASSLGLVVNEQFF
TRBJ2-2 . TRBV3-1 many TGTGCCAGCAGCCAGGGTTTTAACCTTAACACCGGGGAGCTGTTTTTT CASSQGFNLNTGELFF
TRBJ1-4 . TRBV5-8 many TGTGCCAGCAGCTTGAAGGGGGGGGATGAAAAACTGTTTTTT CASSLKGGDEKLFF
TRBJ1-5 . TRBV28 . TGTGCCACCAGTGACACAGATGCACAGCCCCAGCATTTT CATSDTDAQPQHF
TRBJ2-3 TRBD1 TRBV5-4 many TGTGCCAGCAGACATCACTGGACAGGGAGCACAGATACGCAGTATTTT CASRHHWTGSTDTQYF
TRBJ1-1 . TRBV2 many TGTGCCAGCAGTGAAAATGGGGGCCTTCATACTGAAGCTTTCTTT CASSENGGLHTEAFF
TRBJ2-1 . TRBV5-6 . TGTGCCAGCAGCCAACATTTCGATGAGCAGTTCTTC CASSQHFDEQFF
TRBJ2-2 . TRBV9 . TGTGCCAGCAGCCCCTCCGGGGCAAACACCGGGGAGCTGTTTTTT CASSPSGANTGELFF
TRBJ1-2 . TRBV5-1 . TGCGCCAGCAGCACCTCTGGGGCGGATGGCTACACCTTC CASSTSGADGYTF
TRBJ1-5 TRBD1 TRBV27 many TGTGCCAGCAGGACAGGGGGGGAGCCCCAGCATTTT CASRTGGEPQHF
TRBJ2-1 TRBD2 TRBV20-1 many TGCAGTGCTAGAGACGGTCTAGCGGTCTACAATGAGCAGTTCTTC CSARDGLAVYNEQFF
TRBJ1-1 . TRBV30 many TGTGCCTGGAGTTATGGAAACACTGAAGCTTTCTTT CAWSYGNTEAFF
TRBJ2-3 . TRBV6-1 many TGTGCCACCAAGGCGGCTAGCGCACATGGTTTTAATACGCAGTATTTT CATKAASAHGFNTQYF
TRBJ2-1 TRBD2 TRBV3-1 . TGTGCCAGCAGCCAAGATCTAGCGGGGGACAATGAGCAGTTCTTC CASSQDLAGDNEQFF
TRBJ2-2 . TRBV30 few TGTGCCTGGAGTGTACTAGCCACCGCGAACACCGGGGAGCTGTTTTTT CAWSVLATANTGELFF
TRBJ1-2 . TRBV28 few TGTGCCAGCAGTTTATTAAGGCAGGATTATGGCTACACCTTC CASSLLRQDYGYTF
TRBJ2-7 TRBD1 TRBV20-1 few TGCAGTGCTAGGTGGGGACAGGGGCTATACGAGCAGTACTTC CSARWGQGLYEQYF